The entry that follows covers one TCR beta chain sequence. Its target is unknown. With 3 bases clipped from V and 8 bases from J, the junction kept 14 bases outside the gene matches. CDR3 length: 17 amino acids. From germline, CDR1 is SGHTA and CDR2 FQGTGA. The TCR library protocol attached unique molecular identifiers to the individual cDNA molecules. TCRdb called the 5' RACE reads again in MiXCR, with one record for every CDR3 protein. This sample has tens of thousands of distinct CDR3 sequences; approximately 12% occur once, and the top ten carry 4% to 5%. The source of the sample is a study of early T cells in non-severe SARS-CoV-2 infection. For the study at large: Whole-blood bulk RNA, unsorted, was sequenced, and chains were unpaired. Study-wide findings and caveats: VDJdb-based matching was biased toward anti-spike CD8 responses and missed private and CD4 specificities.

The sample comprised whole blood. This chain connects TRBV7-3 to TRBJ2-1; TRBD1 matches 9 bases. This clonotype was sampled from an adult who was a healthcare worker with PCR-confirmed SARS-CoV-2 infection or an uninfected control (not recorded which). The DNA for the CDR3 is TGTGCCAGCAGCTTTACAGGGGGCGCCGGTCTATCGGATGAGCAGTTCTTC. Protein product: CASSFTGGAGLSDEQFF.